Sequencing of this TCR beta chain was carried out in a study of graft-versus-host responses after intestinal transplantation. Overall study findings and caveats: There were GvH clones found in recipient marrow, and some of them appeared first in ileum or blood.

The data were produced by immunoSEQ multiplex PCR, yet TCRdb's version contains in-frame clones alone and is incomplete. The sample comprises some 90,000 clones, around nine tenths of which are singletons, and approximately 5.6% rests with the top ten. The CDR3 runs 14 residues. Between the trimmed V and J ends, which lost 4 bases and 2 bases, there was a span of 11 bases. CDR1 is SGHAT, CDR2 FQDESV, per germline (reference sequence). This clone showed up just once. The antigen is undetermined. The sequence derives from a human donor who received an intestinal transplant. Sample: unstimulated CD8+ T cells sorted from spleen or lymph node cells, taken before intestinal transplant. V is TRBV11-1 and J is TRBJ1-2; D call uncertain. The CDR3 here is CASSSPGLNYGYTF. The DNA of the CDR3 is TGTGCCAGCAGCTCCCCCGGGCTCAACTATGGCTACACCTTC.